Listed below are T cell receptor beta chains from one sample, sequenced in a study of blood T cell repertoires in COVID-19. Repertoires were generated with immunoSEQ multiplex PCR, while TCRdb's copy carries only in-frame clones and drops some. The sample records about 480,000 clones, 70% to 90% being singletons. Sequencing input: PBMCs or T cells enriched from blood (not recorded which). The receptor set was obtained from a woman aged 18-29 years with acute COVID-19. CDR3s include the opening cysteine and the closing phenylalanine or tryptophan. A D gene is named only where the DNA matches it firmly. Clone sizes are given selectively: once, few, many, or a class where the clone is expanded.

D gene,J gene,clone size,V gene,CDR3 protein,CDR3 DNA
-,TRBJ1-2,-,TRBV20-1,CSGGGGYTF,TGCAGTGGAGGGGGAGGCTACACCTTC
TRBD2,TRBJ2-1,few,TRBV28,CASSPRGSSYNEQFF,TGTGCCAGCAGCCCCCGCGGGAGCTCCTACAATGAGCAGTTCTTC
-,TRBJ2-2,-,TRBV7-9,CASRGTNTGELFF,TGTGCCAGTAGGGGAACGAACACCGGGGAGCTGTTTTTT
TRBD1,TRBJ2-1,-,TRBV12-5,CASGLDRVGTESNEQFF,TGTGCTAGTGGTTTGGATAGAGTGGGGACAGAGTCCAATGAGCAGTTCTTC
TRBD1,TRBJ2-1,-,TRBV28,CASSWTGGSYNEQFF,TGTGCCAGCAGTTGGACAGGGGGTTCCTACAATGAGCAGTTCTTC
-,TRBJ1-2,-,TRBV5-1,CASSLARQAYGYTF,TGCGCCAGCAGCTTGGCCCGACAGGCCTATGGCTACACCTTC
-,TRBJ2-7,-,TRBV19,CASSISLTGSYEQYF,TGTGCCAGTAGTATTAGCCTGACAGGATCCTACGAGCAGTACTTC
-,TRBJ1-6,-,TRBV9,CASSVTLDSPLHF,TGTGCCAGCAGCGTGACATTGGATTCACCCCTCCACTTT
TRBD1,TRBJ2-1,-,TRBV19,CASMRTGGNEQFF,TGTGCCAGTATGAGGACAGGGGGCAATGAGCAGTTCTTC
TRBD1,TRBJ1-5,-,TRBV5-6,CASSLGHRGLNQPQHF,TGTGCCAGCAGCTTGGGACACAGGGGGCTTAATCAGCCCCAGCATTTT
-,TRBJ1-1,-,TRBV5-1,CASSLPTASGDEAFF,TGCGCCAGCAGCTTGCCTACAGCTAGCGGCGATGAAGCTTTCTTT
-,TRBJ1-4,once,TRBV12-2,CAGPRQVSTNEKLFF,TGTGCAGGCCCCCGACAGGTAAGCACTAATGAAAAACTGTTTTTT
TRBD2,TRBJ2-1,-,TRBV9,CASSVDKRTSTHEQFF,TGTGCCAGCAGCGTAGATAAGAGGACTAGTACGCATGAGCAGTTCTTC
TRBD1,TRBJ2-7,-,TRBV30,CAWSAPDRGSYEQYF,TGTGCCTGGAGTGCCCCTGACAGGGGATCCTACGAGCAGTACTTC
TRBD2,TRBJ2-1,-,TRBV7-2,CASSWLTSGGYNEQFF,TGTGCCAGCAGCTGGTTAACTAGCGGGGGGTACAATGAGCAGTTCTTC
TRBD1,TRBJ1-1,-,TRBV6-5,CASSYETGVSTEAFF,TGTGCCAGCAGTTACGAGACAGGGGTTTCGACTGAAGCTTTCTTT
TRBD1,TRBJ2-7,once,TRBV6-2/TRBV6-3,CASSYWGQFYSYEQYF,TGTGCCAGCAGTTACTGGGGACAGTTTTACTCCTACGAGCAGTACTTC
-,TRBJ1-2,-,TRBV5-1,CASSFTPGRGDGYTF,TGCGCCAGCAGCTTCACGCCAGGGAGGGGGGACGGCTACACCTTC
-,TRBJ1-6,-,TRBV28,CASRGGYNSPLHF,TGTGCCAGCAGGGGGGGCTATAATTCACCCCTCCACTTT
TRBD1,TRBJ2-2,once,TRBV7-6,CASSSRTGANTGELFF,TGTGCCAGCAGCTCTAGGACAGGAGCGAACACCGGGGAGCTGTTTTTT
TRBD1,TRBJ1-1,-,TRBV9,CASSNTGGGGTEAFF,TGTGCCAGCAGCAATACAGGGGGTGGAGGCACTGAAGCTTTCTTT
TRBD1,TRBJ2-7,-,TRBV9,CASSPRQGRTYEQYF,TGTGCCAGCAGCCCCCGACAGGGGAGGACCTACGAGCAGTACTTC
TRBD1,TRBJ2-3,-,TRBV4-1,CASSQVQQGTDTQYF,TGCGCCAGCAGCCAAGTCCAACAGGGGACCGATACGCAGTATTTT
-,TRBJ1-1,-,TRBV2,CASIRRERSEAFF,TGTGCCAGCATTCGAAGGGAGAGGAGCGAAGCTTTCTTT
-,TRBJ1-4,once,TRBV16,CASSQDSPTNEKLFF,TGTGCCAGCAGCCAAGACAGCCCAACTAATGAAAAACTGTTTTTT
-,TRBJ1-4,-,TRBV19,CASSILTGINEKLFF,TGTGCCAGTAGTATCTTGACAGGAATAAATGAAAAACTGTTTTTT
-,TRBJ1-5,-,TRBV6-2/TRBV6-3,CASSYGSGGNQPQHF,TGTGCCAGCAGTTACGGATCGGGGGGTAATCAGCCCCAGCATTTT
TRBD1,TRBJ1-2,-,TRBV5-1,CASSTGQRTNYGYTF,TGCGCCAGCAGCACGGGACAGCGGACTAACTATGGCTACACCTTC
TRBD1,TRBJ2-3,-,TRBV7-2,CASSPIYGQGISTDTQYF,TGTGCCAGCAGCCCTATATATGGACAGGGAATAAGCACAGATACGCAGTATTTT
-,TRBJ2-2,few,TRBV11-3,CASSLFNGGELFF,TGTGCCAGCAGCTTATTCAACGGCGGGGAGCTGTTTTTT
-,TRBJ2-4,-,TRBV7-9,CASSTPAGRSKNIQYF,TGTGCCAGCAGCACCCCCGCAGGGCGGTCCAAAAACATTCAGTACTTC
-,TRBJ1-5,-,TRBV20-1,CSASEQTEQPQHF,TGCAGTGCTAGTGAACAGACAGAACAGCCCCAGCATTTT
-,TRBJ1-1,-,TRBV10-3,CAITALPIQNTEAFF,TGTGCCATCACGGCACTACCAATACAAAACACTGAAGCTTTCTTT
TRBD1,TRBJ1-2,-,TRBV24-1,CATSDPGQDGYTF,TGTGCCACCAGTGATCCGGGACAGGATGGCTACACCTTC
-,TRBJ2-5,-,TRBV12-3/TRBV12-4,CASSLTAGKTQYF,TGTGCCAGCAGTTTAACGGCAGGGAAGACCCAGTACTTC
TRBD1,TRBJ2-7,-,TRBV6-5,CASSYSIQGARYEQYF,TGTGCCAGCAGTTACTCGATTCAGGGGGCGCGATACGAGCAGTACTTC
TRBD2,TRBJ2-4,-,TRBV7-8,CASSHRGETRGLAKNIQYF,TGTGCCAGCAGTCACCGGGGGGAGACCCGGGGGTTAGCCAAAAACATTCAGTACTTC
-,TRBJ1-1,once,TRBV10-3,CAISEEGGPGEAFF,TGTGCCATCAGTGAGGAGGGAGGGCCGGGTGAAGCTTTCTTT
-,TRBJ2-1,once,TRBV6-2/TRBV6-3,CASSYSFIAETQRAQFF,TGTGCCAGCAGTTACTCTTTTATAGCGGAAACCCAAAGAGCCCAGTTCTTC
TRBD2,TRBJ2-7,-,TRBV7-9,CASSYGGGGYEQYF,TGTGCCAGCAGCTATGGTGGCGGGGGTTACGAGCAGTACTTC
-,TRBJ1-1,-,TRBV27,CASSLIRATEAFF,TGTGCCAGCAGTTTAATCAGGGCAACTGAAGCTTTCTTT
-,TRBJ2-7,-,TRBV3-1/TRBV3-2,CASSPHGQYYEQYF,TGTGCCAGCAGCCCTCACGGACAGTACTACGAGCAGTACTTC
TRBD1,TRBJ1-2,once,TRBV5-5,CASSYGQGANYGYTF,TGTGCCAGCAGTTATGGACAGGGGGCGAACTATGGCTACACCTTC
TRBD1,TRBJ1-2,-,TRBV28,CASSLNRDRAYYGYTF,TGTGCCAGCAGCCTTAACCGGGACAGGGCCTACTATGGCTACACCTTC
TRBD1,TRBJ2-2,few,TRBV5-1,CASSMGQGDTGELFF,TGCGCCAGCAGCATGGGACAGGGAGACACCGGGGAGCTGTTTTTT
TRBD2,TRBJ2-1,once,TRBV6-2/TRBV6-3,CASSSTSGRGYNEQFF,TGTGCCAGCAGTTCTACTAGCGGGAGAGGGTACAATGAGCAGTTCTTC
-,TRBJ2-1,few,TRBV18,CASSPRVTPKAGNEQFF,TGTGCCAGCTCACCTCGGGTGACGCCCAAAGCGGGCAATGAGCAGTTCTTC
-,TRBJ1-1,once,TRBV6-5,CASSYERRSNTEAFF,TGTGCCAGCAGTTACGAGAGGCGCTCGAACACTGAAGCTTTCTTT
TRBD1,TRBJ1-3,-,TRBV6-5,CASRTGDSGNTIYF,TGTGCCAGCAGAACAGGGGACTCTGGAAACACCATATATTTT
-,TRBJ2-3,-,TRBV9,CASSESGPSTDTQYF,TGTGCCAGCAGTGAAAGCGGTCCTAGCACAGATACGCAGTATTTT
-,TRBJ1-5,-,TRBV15,CATSRDLQGSQPQHF,TGTGCCACCAGCAGAGATCTTCAAGGGAGTCAGCCCCAGCATTTT
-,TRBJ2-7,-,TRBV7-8,CASSLSQGHYEQYF,TGTGCCAGCAGCTTATCACAGGGCCACTACGAGCAGTACTTC
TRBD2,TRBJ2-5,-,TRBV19,CASSYTSGGTETQYF,TGTGCCAGTAGTTATACTAGCGGGGGGACAGAGACCCAGTACTTC
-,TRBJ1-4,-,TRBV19,CASNLQSNEKLFF,TGTGCCAGTAATTTACAGAGTAATGAAAAACTGTTTTTT
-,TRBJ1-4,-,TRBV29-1,CSVEGGTNEKLFF,TGCAGCGTTGAAGGAGGGACTAATGAAAAACTGTTTTTT
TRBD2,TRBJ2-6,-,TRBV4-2,CASSQASGGASGANVLTF,TGTGCCAGCAGCCAAGCTAGCGGGGGGGCCTCTGGGGCCAACGTCCTGACTTTC
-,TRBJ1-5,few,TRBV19,CASSATHYQPQHF,TGTGCCAGTAGTGCTACTCACTATCAGCCCCAGCATTTT